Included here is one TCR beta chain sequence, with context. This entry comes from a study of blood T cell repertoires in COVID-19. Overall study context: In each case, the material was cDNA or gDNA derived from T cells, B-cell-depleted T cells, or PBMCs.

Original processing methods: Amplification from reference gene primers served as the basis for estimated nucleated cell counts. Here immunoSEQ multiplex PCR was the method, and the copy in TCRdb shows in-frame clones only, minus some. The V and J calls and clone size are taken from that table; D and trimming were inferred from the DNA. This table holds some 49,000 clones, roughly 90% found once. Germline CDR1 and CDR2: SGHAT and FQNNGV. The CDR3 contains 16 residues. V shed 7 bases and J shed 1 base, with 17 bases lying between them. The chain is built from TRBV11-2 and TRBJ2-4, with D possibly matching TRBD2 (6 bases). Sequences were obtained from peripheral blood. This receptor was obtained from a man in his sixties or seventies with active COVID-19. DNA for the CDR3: TGTGCCAGCACCTTTGACTGGCGGGGTGCCAAAAACATTCAGTACTTC. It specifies CASTFDWRGAKNIQYF.